Listed below are T cell receptor beta chains from one sample, sequenced in a study of T cell responses to AZD1222 COVID-19 vaccine. The assay was immunoSEQ multiplex PCR, and TCRdb's table has in-frame clones only and misses some. This table holds 80,000 to 100,000 clones, approximately 88% found once. The source material was peripheral blood, sampled 28 days after the second AZD1222 dose. The receptors were gathered from an adult who received the AZD1222 COVID-19 vaccine. Each CDR3 is given with its conserved first and last residue. A D gene is named only where the DNA matches it firmly. Clone size, where shown, is once, few, many, or a class for clones that have expanded.

j_gene | abundance | d_gene | v_gene | CDR3aa | CDR3nt
TRBJ1-1 | NA | NA | TRBV20-1 | CSARDPRGAFF | TGCAGTGCTAGAGATCCCCGGGGTGCTTTCTTT
TRBJ2-6 | NA | NA | TRBV6-5 | CASSSGGTSGANVLTF | TGTGCCAGCAGTTCAGGGGGGACCTCTGGGGCCAACGTCCTGACTTTC
TRBJ2-1 | NA | TRBD2 | TRBV5-4 | CASSSPGLYNEQFF | TGTGCCAGCAGCTCCCCGGGACTATACAATGAGCAGTTCTTC
TRBJ2-7 | NA | NA | TRBV6-6 | CASAGTGSSYEQYF | TGTGCCAGCGCTGGGACGGGAAGCTCCTACGAGCAGTACTTC
TRBJ1-2 | NA | TRBD1 | TRBV29-1 | CSVHRGGGYTF | TGCAGCGTCCACAGGGGCGGCGGCTACACCTTC
TRBJ2-3 | NA | NA | TRBV9 | CASSVLGGGSTDTQYF | TGTGCCAGCAGCGTACTCGGCGGGGGCAGCACAGATACGCAGTATTTT
TRBJ1-4 | NA | TRBD1 | TRBV5-1 | CASSLGTGREKLFF | TGCGCCAGCAGCTTGGGGACAGGGAGGGAAAAACTGTTTTTT
TRBJ1-2 | NA | NA | TRBV19 | CASSMGGFTRRNYGYTF | TGTGCCAGTAGTATGGGGGGCTTCACTAGACGGAACTATGGCTACACCTTC
TRBJ2-3 | NA | NA | TRBV12-3/TRBV12-4 | CASTSTRDTQYF | TGTGCCAGTACCTCAACACGAGATACGCAGTATTTT
TRBJ2-1 | NA | TRBD2 | TRBV7-7 | CASSPGTSGLNEQFF | TGTGCCAGCAGTCCCGGGACTAGCGGCCTCAATGAGCAGTTCTTC
TRBJ2-1 | NA | TRBD2 | TRBV7-6 | CASSSARGGSNEQFF | TGTGCCAGCAGTTCAGCTCGGGGGGGCAGCAATGAGCAGTTCTTC
TRBJ1-3 | NA | NA | TRBV19 | CASSPTGNTIYF | TGTGCCAGTAGTCCCACCGGAAACACCATATATTTT
TRBJ1-2 | NA | NA | TRBV3-1/TRBV3-2 | CASSQRQDGYTF | TGTGCCAGCAGCCAAAGACAGGATGGCTACACCTTC
TRBJ2-3 | NA | NA | TRBV18 | CASSPQGHGTDTQYF | TGTGCCAGCTCACCACAAGGACACGGCACAGATACGCAGTATTTT
TRBJ1-5 | once | NA | TRBV7-9 | CASSLESGYSNQPQHF | TGTGCCAGCAGCTTAGAATCCGGCTATAGCAATCAGCCCCAGCATTTT
TRBJ2-4 | NA | NA | TRBV2 | CASSVGLSDIQYF | TGTGCCAGCAGTGTTGGACTAAGCGACATTCAGTACTTC
TRBJ2-3 | medium-sized | TRBD2 | TRBV6-4 | CASSDGTTSTDTQYF | TGTGCCAGCAGTGATGGGACTACTAGCACAGATACGCAGTATTTT
TRBJ2-3 | NA | NA | TRBV7-2 | CASSLGLGTDTQYF | TGTGCCAGCAGCTTAGGGCTAGGTACAGATACGCAGTATTTT
TRBJ2-2 | NA | NA | TRBV4-1 | CASSLRQNTGELFF | TGCGCCAGCAGCCTTCGCCAGAACACCGGGGAGCTGTTTTTT
TRBJ1-1 | NA | NA | TRBV10-1 | CASSGPYEAFF | TGCGCCAGCAGCGGACCCTATGAAGCTTTCTTT
TRBJ1-1 | few | NA | TRBV2 | CASSEAGGYEAFF | TGTGCCAGCAGTGAAGCCGGGGGCTACGAAGCTTTCTTT
TRBJ1-4 | NA | NA | TRBV30 | CAWSVLTLNEKLFF | TGTGCCTGGAGTGTACTAACGCTTAATGAAAAACTGTTTTTT
TRBJ1-1 | NA | NA | TRBV7-8 | CASSRLEAGGEAFF | TGTGCCAGCAGTCGCCTGGAGGCTGGAGGTGAAGCTTTCTTT
TRBJ1-2 | NA | NA | TRBV7-9 | CASSPLVGGYTF | TGTGCCAGCAGCCCCCTGGTGGGTGGCTACACCTTC
TRBJ1-2 | NA | NA | TRBV7-2 | CASSLGVNYGYTF | TGTGCCAGCAGCTTAGGGGTTAACTATGGCTACACCTTC
TRBJ1-4 | NA | NA | TRBV5-1 | CASSLVQGGDEKLFF | TGCGCCAGCAGCTTGGTACAGGGTGGAGATGAAAAACTGTTTTTT
TRBJ1-6 | NA | TRBD1 | TRBV4-1 | CASSQEVTGLNSPLHF | TGCGCCAGCAGCCAAGAGGTGACAGGGCTGAATTCACCCCTCCACTTT
TRBJ2-2 | NA | TRBD1 | TRBV9 | CASSGTGRRDGELFF | TGTGCCAGCAGCGGGACAGGGCGCCGCGACGGGGAGCTGTTTTTT
TRBJ1-5 | once | TRBD1 | TRBV23-1 | CASSQPGTGSAQPQHF | TGCGCCAGCAGTCAGCCCGGGACAGGGTCAGCTCAGCCCCAGCATTTT
TRBJ1-2 | NA | NA | TRBV11-2 | CASSLNDRNYGYTF | TGTGCCAGCAGCTTGAACGATAGAAACTATGGCTACACCTTC
TRBJ2-7 | few | NA | TRBV15 | CATSGGGGLQIEQYF | TGTGCCACCAGCGGGGGTGGAGGACTACAAATCGAGCAGTACTTC
TRBJ1-1 | NA | TRBD1 | TRBV25-1 | CASSGTGTNTEAFF | TGTGCCAGCAGTGGGACAGGGACAAACACTGAAGCTTTCTTT
TRBJ2-7 | once | TRBD1 | TRBV10-3 | CAISGRTGGAFNEQYF | TGTGCCATCAGTGGACGGACAGGGGGCGCTTTCAACGAGCAGTACTTC
TRBJ1-1 | NA | NA | TRBV19 | CASNQTAMNTEAFF | TGTGCCAGTAACCAGACAGCCATGAACACTGAAGCTTTCTTT
TRBJ1-5 | NA | TRBD1 | TRBV19 | CASSGPGQGAFQPQHF | TGTGCCAGTAGTGGCCCCGGACAGGGGGCTTTTCAGCCCCAGCATTTT
TRBJ1-2 | NA | TRBD1 | TRBV6-5 | CASSRGQGLGYTF | TGTGCCAGCAGTAGAGGACAGGGGCTTGGCTACACCTTC
TRBJ1-3 | NA | NA | TRBV6-1 | CASSEAYGNSGNTIYF | TGTGCCAGCAGTGAAGCCTACGGCAACTCTGGAAACACCATATATTTT
TRBJ1-1 | once | TRBD1 | TRBV3-1/TRBV3-2 | CASSPGQENTEAFF | TGTGCCAGCAGCCCGGGACAGGAGAACACTGAAGCTTTCTTT
TRBJ1-2 | NA | NA | TRBV7-9 | CASSPPVWVSNYGYTF | TGTGCCAGCAGCCCACCGGTGTGGGTTTCTAACTATGGCTACACCTTC
TRBJ2-3 | NA | NA | TRBV6-5 | CASALRVGDTQYF | TGTGCCAGTGCACTTAGGGTCGGCGATACGCAGTATTTT
TRBJ1-1 | NA | NA | TRBV12-3/TRBV12-4 | CASNSRGIGEAFF | TGTGCCAGCAACTCCAGGGGCATCGGTGAAGCTTTCTTT
TRBJ2-3 | once | NA | TRBV4-2 | CASSQVGAGDTQYF | TGTGCCAGCAGCCAAGTGGGGGCGGGGGATACGCAGTATTTT
TRBJ2-1 | NA | NA | TRBV19 | CASNKGWSYNEQFF | TGTGCCAGTAATAAGGGGTGGTCCTACAATGAGCAGTTCTTC
TRBJ2-2 | NA | NA | TRBV28 | CASSTQGRGNTGELFF | TGTGCCAGCAGTACACAGGGACGCGGGAACACCGGGGAGCTGTTTTTT